Below are 19 T cell receptor beta chains sequenced from a single sample in a study of cytomegalovirus exposure and HLA in healthy donors. The PCR used 60 Vbeta and 13 Jbeta primers. Sequencing was performed with immunoSEQ multiplex PCR; in TCRdb, only in-frame clones are kept and a portion is missing. The sample shows 150,000 to 250,000 clones, around three quarters of them seen only once. The sequencing sample was made of PBMCs. Receptor source: a woman under 40 in good health and CMV-seropositive.

V is TRBV19 and J is TRBJ1-3; 7 bases fit TRBD1. This CDR3 contains 14 residues. Trimming cost V 6 bases and J 4 bases; bases outside gene matches: 6. CDR1 and CDR2 (germline): LNHDA, SQIVND (reference sequence). Here the CDR3 reads CASRKGAGGNTIYF. CDR3 bases: TGTGCCAGTAGAAAGGGGGCCGGAGGAAACACCATATATTTT.

The chain employs TRBV18 and TRBJ2-5, with 12 bases matching TRBD2. The length of the CDR3 is 17 residues. The J segment lost 10 bases and the V segment lost 4 bases, leaving 16 bases of the junction unmatched. Germline CDR1 reads KGHSH; CDR2 reads LQKENI. CDR3 amino acids: CASSQGLAGAREGDQYF. As DNA, the CDR3 is TGTGCCAGCTCACAGGGACTAGCGGGCGCCCGGGAAGGGGACCAGTACTTC.

The V call is TRBV19, the J call TRBJ1-2; TRBD1 aligns across 7 bases. The CDR3 covers 15 residues. Germline CDR1 reads LNHDA; CDR2 reads SQIVND (reference sequence). V trimming: 5 bases; J trimming: 0 bases; junction bases outside the gene matches: 6. Here the CDR3 DNA reads TGTGCCAGTAGTCTACGGGACAGCCCTAACTATGGCTACACCTTC. It specifies CASSLRDSPNYGYTF.

V is TRBV5-1 and J is TRBJ2-7; D remains ambiguous. V was trimmed by 0 bases and J by 6 bases, leaving 10 bases between them. In germline, CDR1 is SGHRS, CDR2 YFSETQ. The CDR3 runs 13 residues. Written as DNA, the CDR3 is TGCGCCAGCAGCTTGGCCGCTCCTAGCGAGCAGTACTTC. It specifies CASSLAAPSEQYF.

The CDR3 is CASSSRRGQKLYNEQFF. The DNA of the CDR3 is TGTGCCAGCAGCTCCCGGAGGGGACAGAAGCTCTACAATGAGCAGTTCTTC. This chain joins TRBV11-2 and TRBJ2-1; D possibly corresponds to TRBD1 (7 bases). Trimming pared 4 bases from V and 3 bases from J, leaving 19 bases between. The CDR3 loop spans 17 amino acids. Germline lookup yields CDR1 SGHAT and CDR2 FQNNGV.

Concerning this clone itself: Other nucleotide sequences in the sample specify the same CDR3. The J gene is TRBJ1-2, the V gene TRBV4-3; 7 nucleotides match TRBD1. Germline V CDR1 and CDR2: LGHNA, YSLEER. The CDR3 totals 14 residues. J gave up 2 bases and V 3 bases, and 3 bases lay outside the gene matches. The CDR3 coding sequence is TGCGCCAGCAGCCAGGAACAGGGGAACTATGGCTACACCTTC. It is translated as CASSQEQGNYGYTF.

The V gene is TRBV6-6, the J gene TRBJ2-5, with D possibly matching TRBD1 (6 bases). The V gene's germline CDR1 is MNHNY and CDR2 SVGAGI (reference sequence). There are 15 residues in the CDR3. V was trimmed by 2 bases and J by 0 bases, leaving 10 bases between them. CDR3 bases: TGTGCCAGCAGTTACATAGGACAGCACCAAGAGACCCAGTACTTC. Encoded protein: CASSYIGQHQETQYF.

CDR3 in DNA: TGTGCCAGCAGCCCCGGACTAATAGAGACCCAGTACTTC. This sequence encodes CASSPGLIETQYF. The J gene is TRBJ2-5, the V gene TRBV9, with D possibly being TRBD2 (6 bases). Trimming shortened V by 4 bases and J by 4 bases, and 11 bases separated the two germline ends. The CDR3 loop spans 13 amino acids. CDR1 SGDLS and CDR2 YYNGEE come from the germline V gene.

The chain recombines TRBV5-1 with TRBJ1-4, with TRBD1 as a possible D gene (6 bases). Germline CDR1 SGHRS, CDR2 YFSETQ. The V gene lost 2 bases and the J gene lost 3 bases, with 8 bases spanning the gap. The CDR3 extends over 14 amino acids. The CDR3 DNA reads as TGCGCCAGCAGCTTACAGGGTGCTAATGAAAAACTGTTTTTT. Translated: CASSLQGANEKLFF.

The V and J genes are TRBV29-1 and TRBJ1-1; no reliable D call. Germline CDR1 is SQVTM and CDR2 is ANQGSEA. With 6 bases removed from V and 0 bases from J, the gap between germline ends came to 11 bases. CDR3 length: 13 amino acids. CDR3 protein: CSVQSSMNTEAFF. CDR3 nucleotide sequence: TGCAGCGTGCAGTCTAGCATGAACACTGAAGCTTTCTTT.

This clone was seen more than once but under ten times. The chain joins TRBV5-1 to TRBJ2-1, with a tentative D call TRBD2 (5 bases). The CDR3 totals 17 residues. Germline V gene data show CDR1 as SGHRS and CDR2 as YFSETQ. Trimming took off 4 bases at V and 0 bases at J, with 17 bases between the two ends. CDR3 sequence (DNA): TGCGCCAGCAGCCCGACTACAGTAACACACTCCTACAATGAGCAGTTCTTC. The encoded protein is CASSPTTVTHSYNEQFF.

CDR3 in amino acids: CASSLNPGDYGYTF. The CDR3 DNA reads TGTGCCAGCAGCTTAAATCCAGGGGACTATGGCTACACCTTC. The chain recombines TRBV7-2 with TRBJ1-2, with a weak D call TRBD1 (6 bases). V lost 2 bases and J 3 bases, leaving 10 bases between the germline ends. CDR1 is SGHTA, CDR2 FQGNSA, per germline. The CDR3 runs 14 residues.

The chain uses TRBV6-5 and TRBJ1-5; possibly TRBD1 for D (5 bases). The germline CDR1 and CDR2 sequences are MNHEY and SVGAGI. Trimming removed 2 bases from V and 3 bases from J, with 11 bases in between. This CDR3 spans 15 amino acids. CDR3 bases: TGTGCCAGCAGTTACGGACACTTTGACAATCAGCCCCAGCATTTT. This encodes CASSYGHFDNQPQHF.

This clone appeared a few times. The rearrangement links TRBV15 to TRBJ1-3; D perhaps matches TRBD1 (5 bases). Germline CDR1 reads LNHNV; CDR2 reads YYDKDF (reference sequence). The V end lost 1 base, the J end lost 2 bases, and 18 bases lay between the germline ends. The CDR3 is 18 amino acids. The DNA of the CDR3 is TGTGCCACCAGCAGAGTTTGGGGGGGGGTAGTCGCTGGAAACACCATATATTTT. Translated, it gives CATSRVWGGVVAGNTIYF.

The chain has TRBV9 and TRBJ1-5, with D maybe TRBD1 (6 bases). The CDR3 loop spans 14 amino acids. From germline, CDR1 is SGDLS and CDR2 YYNGEE. V dropped 4 bases and J dropped 2 bases, with 10 bases sitting between them. CDR3 in amino acids: CASSLRGGNQPQHF. The CDR3 region has the DNA TGTGCCAGCAGCCTCAGGGGAGGCAATCAGCCCCAGCATTTT.

This clone has a handful of counts. The chain is built from TRBV29-1 and TRBJ2-1; D uncertain. This CDR3 comprises 12 residues. CDR1 and CDR2 from the germline V gene are SQVTM and ANQGSEA. V was shortened by 2 bases and J by 4 bases, with 6 bases between the two germline ends. DNA for the CDR3: TGCAGCGTTGAACCTAAGTACAATGAGCAGTTCTTC. Protein product: CSVEPKYNEQFF.

This rearrangement joins TRBV29-1 to TRBJ2-5; no firm D call. CDR1 and CDR2 from the germline V gene are SQVTM and ANQGSEA. Trimming pared 0 bases from V and 0 bases from J, leaving 5 bases between. This CDR3 spans 13 amino acids. CDR3 sequence (DNA): TGCAGCGTTGAAGAACAGTACCAAGAGACCCAGTACTTC. Translation gives CSVEEQYQETQYF.

The chain is built from TRBV10-1 and TRBJ2-7; 8 nucleotides align to TRBD1. This CDR3 region has 13 residues. V shed 4 bases and J 3 bases; nucleotides not matched to a gene: 2. CDR1 WNHNN and CDR2 SYGVQD come from the germline V gene (reference sequence). The CDR3 DNA sequence: TGCGCCAGCAGTGCAGGGGGCGTCTACGAGCAGTACTTC. Protein sequence: CASSAGGVYEQYF.

This chain joins TRBV10-1 and TRBJ1-1, with TRBD1 matching over 10 bases. This CDR3 has 14 amino acids. Germline assignment: CDR1 WNHNN and CDR2 SYGVQD (reference sequence). V shed 3 bases and J 3 bases; nucleotides not matched to a gene: 1. The CDR3 protein is CASSEGTGDTEAFF. The CDR3 coding sequence is TGCGCCAGCAGTGAAGGGACAGGGGACACTGAAGCTTTCTTT.